This entry concerns a single TCR beta chain. Across about two dozen US areas, participants ranged in age from roughly 18 to 95 years. V lost 0 bases, J lost 0 bases, and 15 bases lay in between. Per the germline V gene, CDR1 is MGHRA and CDR2 is YSYEKL. CDR3 length: 17 amino acids. These data belong to a study of blood T cell repertoires in COVID-19. Sequenced by immunoSEQ multiplex PCR; TCRdb stores in-frame clones only, minus some. The table includes approximately 200,000 clones, around 86% detected once. What was sequenced was PBMCs or T cells enriched from blood (not recorded which). The J gene is TRBJ2-7, the V gene TRBV4-1; the D gene is possibly TRBD1 (6 bases). The source of this sequence is a man younger than 40 in a cohort exposed to, infected with or recovered from COVID-19 (not recorded which). CDR3: CASSQDVTGSGSYEQYF. CDR3 in DNA: TGCGCCAGCAGCCAAGATGTAACAGGGTCGGGCTCCTACGAGCAGTACTTC.